This entry lists 21 T cell receptor beta chains sequenced from one sample in a study of CD4 T cells in relation to SARS-CoV-2 and coronaviruses. Unexposed donor CD4+ T cells date from 2011-2018, before the COVID-19 pandemic. Using immunoSEQ multiplex PCR, the repertoire was profiled, and TCRdb retains in-frame clones only, with some absent. The sample consists of 60,000 to 65,000 clones, about 94% of them appearing once. The sample consisted of naive CD4+ T cells from PBMCs. Documented subset: naive CD4+ T cells isolated by negative enrichment. All receptors come from a human donor in good health.

The chain has TRBV2 and TRBJ2-5; the D gene could be TRBD1 or TRBD2 (5 bases each). Per germline, CDR1 SNHLY and CDR2 FYNNEI. CDR3 length: 15 residues. V shed 5 bases and J shed 5 bases, with 18 bases lying between them. In DNA form, the CDR3 reads TGTGCCAGCAGTCACCCGGGGCCAAGAAGGGAGACCCAGTACTTC. Protein: CASSHPGPRRETQYF.

The chain combines TRBV7-3 with TRBJ2-1, with 7 bases matching TRBD2. The V gene end was trimmed by 2 bases and the J gene end by 7 bases; junction bases not matched to a gene: 11. Germline values: CDR1 SGHTA, CDR2 FQGTGA. CDR3 size: 16 residues. The CDR3 protein is CASSLVGAGVGNEQFF. The CDR3, as DNA: TGTGCCAGCAGCTTAGTCGGCGCGGGAGTGGGTAATGAGCAGTTCTTC.

The chain has TRBV5-1 and TRBJ2-5; D possibly uses TRBD1 or TRBD2 (5 bases each). CDR1 and CDR2 (germline): SGHRS, YFSETQ. This CDR3 contains 15 residues. Trimming cost V 5 bases and J 5 bases, with 19 bases left between them. CDR3 coding DNA: TGCGCCAGCAGTCGGGACGACCGTTTCTGGGAGACCCAGTACTTC. Translating it yields CASSRDDRFWETQYF.

The rearrangement links TRBV11-3 to TRBJ2-1; 13 bases fit TRBD2. The CDR3 is 16 residues long. Germline V gives CDR1 SGHNT, CDR2 YENEEA. After removal of 1 base from V and 6 bases from J, the junction contained 3 bases not matched to a gene. CDR3: CASSLGRLAGGNEQFF. The CDR3, as DNA: TGTGCCAGCAGCTTAGGACGACTAGCGGGAGGCAATGAGCAGTTCTTC.

The chain carries TRBV10-2 and TRBJ2-2; D is ambiguous. Germline V gene data show CDR1 as WSHSY and CDR2 as SAAADI. V was clipped by 6 bases and J by 5 bases, with 4 bases between them. The CDR3 length is 11 residues. The CDR3 bases are TGCGCCAGCAGGTGGACCGGGGAGCTGTTTTTT. Amino acid sequence: CASRWTGELFF.

The chain has TRBV30 and TRBJ1-5; TRBD1 is a possible D gene (5 bases). CDR1 and CDR2 from the germline V gene are GTSNPN and SVGIG (reference sequence). V was pared by 2 bases and J by 2 bases, with 10 bases between. The CDR3 extends over 14 amino acids. The CDR3, as DNA: TGTGCCTGGAGTCCGGGAGGGGGCAATCAGCCCCAGCATTTT. This gives the protein CAWSPGGGNQPQHF.

The chain is built from TRBV27 and TRBJ2-7, with D maybe TRBD2 (7 bases). CDR1 is MNHEY and CDR2 is SMNVEV in the germline V gene (reference sequence). This CDR3 is built from 16 residues. V gave up 7 bases and J gave up 3 bases, with 22 bases separating them. CDR3 DNA: TGTGCCAGCAAAAATTTGGGAGGGGGGCCGTTCTACGAGCAGTACTTC. Its protein product is CASKNLGGGPFYEQYF.

The chain is built from TRBV28 and TRBJ2-6, with D unresolved. Germline CDR1 reads MDHEN; CDR2 reads SYDVKM. Trimming removed 7 bases at V and 3 bases at J, with 13 bases between. The CDR3 has 15 amino acids. Written as DNA, the CDR3 is TGTGCCAGCACCCCTCCAGGTCGTGGGGCCAACGTCCTGACTTTC. Its protein product is CASTPPGRGANVLTF.

The V and J genes are TRBV28 and TRBJ2-3; the D is unclear. The germline gives CDR1 MDHEN, CDR2 SYDVKM. CDR3 length equals 13 residues. Trimming cost V 5 bases and J 14 bases, with 20 bases left between them. CDR3 coding DNA: TGTGCCAGCAGTATACCAGAGAGGTACCCGGGGTATTTT. Amino acids: CASSIPERYPGYF.

The CDR3 bases are TGCGCCAGCAGCGCGGGACAGGTGAACACTGAAGCTTTCTTT. Its translation: CASSAGQVNTEAFF. The chain joins TRBV5-1 to TRBJ1-1, with 8 bases that match TRBD1. The CDR3 is 14 amino acids. J gave up 0 bases and V 4 bases, and 2 bases lay outside the gene matches. The germline CDR1 and CDR2 sequences are SGHRS and YFSETQ.

The V gene is TRBV6-5, the J gene TRBJ2-7; 9 bases map to TRBD1. The ends lost 6 bases at V and 0 bases at J; junction bases unmatched: 3. Germline-derived CDR1 and CDR2 are MNHEY and SVGAGI. CDR3 length: 14 amino acids. DNA of the CDR3: TGTGCCAGCAGGGGGACAGGGAGCTCCTACGAGCAGTACTTC. This gives the protein CASRGTGSSYEQYF.

V is TRBV7-2 and J is TRBJ2-2, with D unclear. Trimming left V 2 bases short and J 4 bases short, with 14 bases between. Germline values: CDR1 SGHTA, CDR2 FQGNSA. The CDR3 runs 16 residues. The CDR3 here is CASSLNGPVGTGELFF. CDR3 DNA sequence: TGTGCCAGCAGCTTAAATGGCCCCGTGGGCACCGGGGAGCTGTTTTTT.

The chain uses TRBV7-9 and TRBJ2-2; D remains ambiguous. Trimming shortened V by 1 base and J by 6 bases, and 15 bases separated the two germline ends. This CDR3 comprises 16 residues. Germline V lookup: CDR1 SEHNR, CDR2 FQNEAQ (reference sequence). CDR3: CASSLVFVMGPGELFF. Here the CDR3 DNA reads TGTGCCAGCAGCTTAGTGTTCGTGATGGGCCCCGGGGAGCTGTTTTTT.

The chain uses TRBV14 and TRBJ1-2; TRBD1 matches at 7 bases. With V trimmed by 2 bases and J by 7 bases, 13 bases remained unmatched. Germline V lookup: CDR1 SGHDN, CDR2 FVKESK. The CDR3 totals 16 residues. CDR3 bases: TGTGCCAGCAGCCAAAATACAGGGGAACTCCAGGGTGGCTACACCTTC. It specifies CASSQNTGELQGGYTF.

The chain employs TRBV5-6 and TRBJ2-7, with 9 bases matching TRBD2. With V trimmed by 3 bases and J by 6 bases, 13 bases remained unmatched. CDR3 size: 16 residues. CDR1 and CDR2 from the germline V gene are SGHDT and YYEEEE. CDR3 DNA sequence: TGTGCCAGCAGCTCAATTAGCGGGAGTCTAAGGGGCGAGCAGTACTTC. Protein product: CASSSISGSLRGEQYF.

The chain employs TRBV6-5 and TRBJ1-6; 8 nucleotides line up with TRBD1. The CDR3 spans 14 residues. J was trimmed by 11 bases and V by 4 bases; bases with no gene match: 7. Germline V lookup: CDR1 MNHEY, CDR2 SVGAGI. CDR3 loop: CASSFGQGSTPLHF. The CDR3 bases are TGTGCCAGCAGTTTCGGACAGGGAAGCACACCCCTCCACTTT.

This chain uses TRBV29-1 with TRBJ2-7; no firm D call. The germline V gene has CDR1 SQVTM and CDR2 ANQGSEA. The CDR3 has 13 residues. Trimming pared 4 bases from V and 0 bases from J, leaving 10 bases between. In DNA form, the CDR3 reads TGCAGCGTTGTTCTGAGCCCCTCCTACGAGCAGTACTTC. Amino acid sequence: CSVVLSPSYEQYF.

This chain uses TRBV15 with TRBJ2-1; 7 nucleotides align to TRBD1. Germline CDR1 reads LNHNV; CDR2 reads YYDKDF (reference sequence). This CDR3 has 17 amino acids. V lost 2 bases to trimming and J lost 0 bases; unmatched junction nucleotides: 7. The CDR3 loop reads CATSRRTGGSSYNEQFF. The CDR3 DNA reads TGTGCCACCAGCAGACGGACAGGCGGCAGCTCCTACAATGAGCAGTTCTTC.

The chain has TRBV2 and TRBJ2-7; 9 bases match TRBD1. The CDR3 runs to 15 residues. The trim removed 4 bases at V and 1 base at J, leaving 5 bases unmatched. CDR1 is SNHLY, CDR2 FYNNEI, per germline. In DNA form, the CDR3 reads TGTGCCAGCAGTGTGCTGGGACAGGGATCCTACGAGCAGTACTTC. Its protein product is CASSVLGQGSYEQYF. Full variable domain (remainder filled in from reference TRBV2 and TRBJ2-7): EPEVTQTPSHQVTQMGQEVILRCVPISNHLYFYWYRQILGQKVEFLVSFYNNEISEKSEIFDDQFSVERPDGSNFTLKIRSTKLEDSAMYFCASSVLGQGSYEQYFGPGTRLTVT.

This chain joins TRBV6-1 and TRBJ1-1; possibly TRBD1 for D (6 bases). CDR3 length: 16 amino acids. Trimming removed 3 bases from V and 0 bases from J, with 14 bases in between. CDR1 is MNHNS and CDR2 is SASEGT in the germline V gene. CDR3 protein: CASSDPGHAMNTEAFF. Here the CDR3 DNA reads TGTGCCAGCAGTGACCCGGGACACGCCATGAACACTGAAGCTTTCTTT.

The chain couples TRBV19 to TRBJ2-1; no clear D gene. The CDR3 is 19 amino acids. Germline V gene data show CDR1 as LNHDA and CDR2 as SQIVND (reference sequence). V lost 2 bases and J 0 bases, leaving 20 bases between the germline ends. CDR3 bases: TGTGCCAGTAGTATATCTGAGTGGTTTCGCCGGCGCTCCTACAATGAGCAGTTCTTC. Its translation is CASSISEWFRRRSYNEQFF. The full variable domain, completed using reference TRBV19 and TRBJ2-1, is DGGITQSPKYLFRKEGQNVTLSCEQNLNHDAMYWYRQDPGQGLRLIYYSQIVNDFQKGDIAEGYSVSREKKESFPLTVTSAQKNPTAFYLCASSISEWFRRRSYNEQFFGPGTRLTVL.